A selection of T cell receptor beta chains follows, all from one sample in a study of cytomegalovirus exposure and HLA in healthy donors. Libraries were prepared by immunoSEQ multiplex PCR; TCRdb keeps only in-frame clonotypes and omits some of them. Of under 150,000 clones in the sample, roughly two thirds were seen once. Material for sequencing was PBMCs. Source of these receptors: a man aged 25 to 45 in good health and CMV-seropositive. Each CDR3 is given with its conserved first and last residue. The D gene is left open where the match is weak. Expanded clones are given a class, and other clones once, few, many or no size at all.

D,J,V,size,CDR3,DNA
.,TRBJ1-3,TRBV4-2,.,CASSQASGSLGNTIYF,TGTGCCAGCAGCCAAGCATCAGGATCCCTAGGAAACACCATATATTTT
TRBD2,TRBJ2-5,TRBV11-2,.,CASSRGGYQETQYF,TGTGCCAGCAGCCGCGGGGGGTACCAAGAGACCCAGTACTTC
TRBD1,TRBJ1-2,TRBV15,few,CATSTGTGVYYGYTF,TGTGCCACCAGCACTGGAACAGGGGTCTACTATGGCTACACCTTC
TRBD1,TRBJ1-4,TRBV5-1,.,CASSRDRGPTNEKLFF,TGCGCCAGCAGCCGTGACAGGGGGCCAACTAATGAAAAACTGTTTTTT
TRBD1,TRBJ2-7,TRBV6-1,.,CASSVGTGSSEQYF,TGTGCCAGCAGTGTCGGGACAGGGTCTAGCGAGCAGTACTTC
TRBD2,TRBJ2-7,TRBV6-1,.,CASSDRIAGGRYEQYF,TGTGCCAGCAGTGATAGGATAGCGGGAGGCCGCTACGAGCAGTACTTC
TRBD2,TRBJ2-7,TRBV28,.,CASSPGLAGYEQYF,TGTGCCAGCAGTCCCGGACTAGCGGGATACGAGCAGTACTTC
.,TRBJ1-5,TRBV6-1,.,CASSMAGEQPQHF,TGTGCCAGCAGTATGGCAGGGGAACAGCCCCAGCATTTT
.,TRBJ2-5,TRBV4-1,once,CASSQDREETQYF,TGCGCCAGCAGCCAAGATCGTGAGGAGACCCAGTACTTC
.,TRBJ2-7,TRBV19,.,CASSIFAGKSYEQYF,TGTGCCAGTAGTATTTTCGCAGGGAAATCCTACGAGCAGTACTTC
.,TRBJ2-7,TRBV30,.,CAWSVETGLYEQYF,TGTGCCTGGAGTGTTGAAACAGGCCTCTACGAGCAGTACTTC
.,TRBJ2-7,TRBV5-1,few,CASSLATSSSYEQYF,TGCGCCAGCAGCTTGGCTACCTCCTCCTCCTACGAGCAGTACTTC
.,TRBJ2-2,TRBV12-5,.,CASGTGLLNTGELFF,TGTGCTAGTGGAACGGGACTTTTAAACACCGGGGAGCTGTTTTTT
TRBD2,TRBJ2-1,TRBV6-5,.,CASSSGGGYNEQFF,TGTGCCAGCAGTTCCGGGGGAGGGTACAATGAGCAGTTCTTC
TRBD2,TRBJ2-1,TRBV19,.,CASGTSGYNEQFF,TGTGCCAGCGGGACTAGCGGCTACAATGAGCAGTTCTTC
TRBD1,TRBJ1-4,TRBV28,.,CASSTTGEREKLFF,TGTGCCAGCAGTACAACAGGGGAACGAGAAAAACTGTTTTTT
.,TRBJ2-7,TRBV27,.,CASRARERGYPYEQYF,TGTGCCAGCAGAGCTAGGGAGCGCGGGTATCCCTACGAGCAGTACTTC
.,TRBJ1-2,TRBV28,.,CASSLYRESGGYTF,TGTGCCAGCAGTTTATACAGGGAATCGGGGGGCTACACCTTC
.,TRBJ2-3,TRBV5-1,.,CASSFLSQTQYF,TGCGCCAGCAGCTTCCTTTCTCAGACGCAGTATTTT
.,TRBJ2-3,TRBV27,.,CASSLQQGRNTQYF,TGTGCCAGCAGTTTACAACAGGGTAGAAATACGCAGTATTTT
.,TRBJ1-3,TRBV5-1,medium-sized,CASSVGEVAGNTIYF,TGCGCCAGCAGCGTGGGGGAGGTAGCTGGAAACACCATATATTTT
TRBD1,TRBJ2-1,TRBV9,.,CASSPGTGAPYNEQFF,TGTGCCAGCAGCCCTGGGACAGGGGCTCCCTACAATGAGCAGTTCTTC
.,TRBJ1-5,TRBV5-1,.,CASSLAPGGDNQPQHF,TGCGCCAGCAGCTTGGCCCCCGGGGGAGACAATCAGCCCCAGCATTTT
.,TRBJ1-1,TRBV7-9,.,CASSSRRAGRDEAFF,TGTGCCAGCAGCTCGAGGCGTGCAGGGAGGGATGAAGCTTTCTTT
.,TRBJ2-7,TRBV2,.,CASSTTAAKQQYF,TGTGCCAGCAGTACTACAGCGGCTAAGCAGCAGTACTTC
.,TRBJ1-5,TRBV6-6,.,CASSNRQSNQPQHF,TGTGCCAGCAGCAACCGACAGAGCAATCAGCCCCAGCATTTT
TRBD2,TRBJ2-7,TRBV7-3,.,CASSSGLESEQYF,TGTGCCAGCAGCTCTGGACTAGAAAGCGAGCAGTACTTC
TRBD2,TRBJ2-5,TRBV30,few,CAWSVHSGGTQYF,TGTGCCTGGAGTGTACATAGCGGGGGGACCCAGTACTTC